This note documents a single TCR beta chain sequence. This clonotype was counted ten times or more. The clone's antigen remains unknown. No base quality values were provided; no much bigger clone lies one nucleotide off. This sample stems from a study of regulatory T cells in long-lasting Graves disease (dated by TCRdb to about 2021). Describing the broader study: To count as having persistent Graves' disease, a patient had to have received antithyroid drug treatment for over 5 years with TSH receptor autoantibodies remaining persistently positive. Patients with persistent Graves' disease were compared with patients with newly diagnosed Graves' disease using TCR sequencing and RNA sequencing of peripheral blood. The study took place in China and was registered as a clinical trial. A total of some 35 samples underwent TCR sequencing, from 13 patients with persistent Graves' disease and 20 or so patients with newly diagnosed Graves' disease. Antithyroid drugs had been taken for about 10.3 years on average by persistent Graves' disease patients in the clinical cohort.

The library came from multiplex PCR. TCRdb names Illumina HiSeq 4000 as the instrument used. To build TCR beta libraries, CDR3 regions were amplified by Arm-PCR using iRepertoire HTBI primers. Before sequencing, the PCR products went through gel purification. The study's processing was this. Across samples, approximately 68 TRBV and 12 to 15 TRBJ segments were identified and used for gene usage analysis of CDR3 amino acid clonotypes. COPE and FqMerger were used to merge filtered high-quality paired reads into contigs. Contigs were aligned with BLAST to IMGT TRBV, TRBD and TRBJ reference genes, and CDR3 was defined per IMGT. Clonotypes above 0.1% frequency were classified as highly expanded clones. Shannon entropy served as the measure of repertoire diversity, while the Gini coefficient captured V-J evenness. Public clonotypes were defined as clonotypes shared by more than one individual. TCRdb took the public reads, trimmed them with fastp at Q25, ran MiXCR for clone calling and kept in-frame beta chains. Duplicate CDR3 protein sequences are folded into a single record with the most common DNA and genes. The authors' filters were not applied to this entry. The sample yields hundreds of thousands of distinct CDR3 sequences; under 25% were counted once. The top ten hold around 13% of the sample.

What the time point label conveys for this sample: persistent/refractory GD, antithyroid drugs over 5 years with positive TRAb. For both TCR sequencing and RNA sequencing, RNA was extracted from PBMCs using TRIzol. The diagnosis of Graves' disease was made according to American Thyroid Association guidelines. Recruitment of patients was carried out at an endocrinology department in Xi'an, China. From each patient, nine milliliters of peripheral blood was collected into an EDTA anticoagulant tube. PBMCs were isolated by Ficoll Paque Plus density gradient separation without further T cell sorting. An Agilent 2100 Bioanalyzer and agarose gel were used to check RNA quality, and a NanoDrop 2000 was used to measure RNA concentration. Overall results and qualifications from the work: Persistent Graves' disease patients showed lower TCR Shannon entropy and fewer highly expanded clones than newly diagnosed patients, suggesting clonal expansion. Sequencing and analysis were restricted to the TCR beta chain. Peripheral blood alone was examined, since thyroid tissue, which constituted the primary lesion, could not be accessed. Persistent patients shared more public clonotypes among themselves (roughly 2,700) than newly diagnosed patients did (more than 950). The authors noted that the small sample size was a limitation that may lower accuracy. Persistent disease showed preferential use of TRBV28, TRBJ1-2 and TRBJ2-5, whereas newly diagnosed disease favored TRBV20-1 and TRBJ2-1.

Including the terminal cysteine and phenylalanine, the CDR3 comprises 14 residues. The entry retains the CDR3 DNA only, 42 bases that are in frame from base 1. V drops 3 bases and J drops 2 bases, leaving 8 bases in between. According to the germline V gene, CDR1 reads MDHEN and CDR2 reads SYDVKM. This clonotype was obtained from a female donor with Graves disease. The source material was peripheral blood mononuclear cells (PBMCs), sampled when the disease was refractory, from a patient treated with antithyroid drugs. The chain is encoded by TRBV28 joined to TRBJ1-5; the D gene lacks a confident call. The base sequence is TGTGCCAGCAGTTTTCAGTCGGGCAATCAGCCCCAGCATTTT. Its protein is CASSFQSGNQPQHF.